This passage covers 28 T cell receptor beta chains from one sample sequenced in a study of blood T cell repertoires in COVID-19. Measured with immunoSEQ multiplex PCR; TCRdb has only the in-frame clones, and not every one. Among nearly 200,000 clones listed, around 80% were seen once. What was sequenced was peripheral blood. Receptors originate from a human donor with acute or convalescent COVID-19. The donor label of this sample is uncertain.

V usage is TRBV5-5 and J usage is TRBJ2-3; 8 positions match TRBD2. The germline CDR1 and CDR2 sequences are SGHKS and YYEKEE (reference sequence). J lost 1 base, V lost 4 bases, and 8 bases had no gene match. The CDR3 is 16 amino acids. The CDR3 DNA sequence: TGTGCCAGCAGCCTTCGACTAGCGCAAGGCACAGATACGCAGTATTTT. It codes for CASSLRLAQGTDTQYF.

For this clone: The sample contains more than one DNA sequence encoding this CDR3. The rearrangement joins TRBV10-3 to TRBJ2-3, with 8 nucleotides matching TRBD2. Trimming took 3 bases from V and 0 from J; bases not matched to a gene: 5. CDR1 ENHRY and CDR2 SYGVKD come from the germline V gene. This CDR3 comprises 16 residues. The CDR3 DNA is TGTGCCATCAGTGAAGGTTTAGCGGGAAGCACAGATACGCAGTATTTT. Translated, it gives CAISEGLAGSTDTQYF.

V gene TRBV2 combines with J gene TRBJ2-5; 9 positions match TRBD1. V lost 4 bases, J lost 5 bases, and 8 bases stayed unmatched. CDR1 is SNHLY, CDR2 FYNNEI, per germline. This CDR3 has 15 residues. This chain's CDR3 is CASSGQGQGGETQYF. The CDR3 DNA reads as TGTGCCAGCAGTGGGCAGGGACAGGGAGGCGAGACCCAGTACTTC.

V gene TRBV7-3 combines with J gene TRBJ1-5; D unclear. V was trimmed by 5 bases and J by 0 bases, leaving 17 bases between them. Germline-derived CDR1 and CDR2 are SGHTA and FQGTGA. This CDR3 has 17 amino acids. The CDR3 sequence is CASSTNPDGNSNQPQHF. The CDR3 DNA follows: TGTGCCAGCAGCACCAACCCGGACGGGAATAGCAATCAGCCCCAGCATTTT. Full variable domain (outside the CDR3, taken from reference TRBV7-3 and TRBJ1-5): GAGVSQTPSNKVTEKGKYVELRCDPISGHTALYWYRQSLGQGPEFLIYFQGTGAADDSGLPNDRFFAVRPEGSVSTLKIQRTERGDSAVYLCASSTNPDGNSNQPQHFGDGTRLSIL.

CDR3 sequence (DNA): TGCAGCGTTGTACCCGAGGAGACCCAGTACTTC. It is translated as CSVVPEETQYF. The chain couples TRBV29-1 to TRBJ2-5; D gene unclear. Germline V gene sequence: CDR1 SQVTM, CDR2 ANQGSEA. V lost 4 bases, J lost 5 bases, and 8 bases lay in between. CDR3 length equals 11 residues.

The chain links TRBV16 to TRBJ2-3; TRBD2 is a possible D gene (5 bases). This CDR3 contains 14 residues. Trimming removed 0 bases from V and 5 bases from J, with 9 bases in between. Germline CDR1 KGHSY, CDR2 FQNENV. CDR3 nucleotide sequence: TGTGCCAGCAGCCAATCAGGCCGGGGAGATACGCAGTATTTT. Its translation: CASSQSGRGDTQYF.

DNA for the CDR3: TGTGCCAGCAGCTCCCAGCTCCCAGGGGGCGGGAACACTGAAGCTTTCTTT. Translating it yields CASSSQLPGGGNTEAFF. This sequence joins TRBV9 and TRBJ1-1; 8 bases agree with TRBD1. The CDR3 runs 17 residues. The germline gives CDR1 SGDLS, CDR2 YYNGEE. Germline trimming cut 4 bases from V and 1 base from J; bases unmatched to any gene: 12.

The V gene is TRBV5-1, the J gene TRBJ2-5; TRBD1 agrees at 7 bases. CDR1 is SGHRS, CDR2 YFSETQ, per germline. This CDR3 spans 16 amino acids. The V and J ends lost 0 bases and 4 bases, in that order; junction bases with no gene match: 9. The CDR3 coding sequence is TGCGCCAGCAGCTTGGAAGGGGGCCTAGGGATAGAGACCCAGTACTTC. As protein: CASSLEGGLGIETQYF.

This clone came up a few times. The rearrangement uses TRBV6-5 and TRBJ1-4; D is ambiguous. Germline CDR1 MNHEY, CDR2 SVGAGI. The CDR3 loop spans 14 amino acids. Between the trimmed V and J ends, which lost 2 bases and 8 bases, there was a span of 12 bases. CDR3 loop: CASSYAIRNEKLFF. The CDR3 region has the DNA TGTGCCAGCAGTTACGCCATCAGAAACGAAAAACTGTTTTTT.

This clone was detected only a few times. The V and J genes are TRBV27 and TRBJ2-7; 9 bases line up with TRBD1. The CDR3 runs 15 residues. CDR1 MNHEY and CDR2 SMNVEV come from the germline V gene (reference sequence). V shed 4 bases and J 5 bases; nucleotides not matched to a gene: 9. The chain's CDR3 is CASSSPGQGLHEQYF. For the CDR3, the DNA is TGTGCCAGCAGTTCGCCGGGACAGGGACTACACGAGCAGTACTTC.

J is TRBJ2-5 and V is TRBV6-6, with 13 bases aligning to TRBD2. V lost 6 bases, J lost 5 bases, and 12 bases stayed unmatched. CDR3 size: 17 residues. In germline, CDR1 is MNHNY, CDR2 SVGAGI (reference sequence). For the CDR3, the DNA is TGTGCCAGCAGCCGAACTAGCGGGAGGGCCGCCGGCGAGACCCAGTACTTC. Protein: CASSRTSGRAAGETQYF.

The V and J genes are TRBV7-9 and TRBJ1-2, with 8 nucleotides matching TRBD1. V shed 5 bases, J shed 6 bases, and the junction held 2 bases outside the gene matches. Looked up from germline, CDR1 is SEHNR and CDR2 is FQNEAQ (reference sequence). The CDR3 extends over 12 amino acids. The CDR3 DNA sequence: TGTGCCAGCAGCCAGGGGGCAGATGGCTACACCTTC. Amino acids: CASSQGADGYTF.

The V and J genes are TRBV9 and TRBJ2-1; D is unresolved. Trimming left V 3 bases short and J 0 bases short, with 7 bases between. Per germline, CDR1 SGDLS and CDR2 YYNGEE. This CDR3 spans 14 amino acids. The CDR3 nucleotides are TGTGCCAGCAGCGACGGTCGCTCCTACAATGAGCAGTTCTTC. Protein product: CASSDGRSYNEQFF.

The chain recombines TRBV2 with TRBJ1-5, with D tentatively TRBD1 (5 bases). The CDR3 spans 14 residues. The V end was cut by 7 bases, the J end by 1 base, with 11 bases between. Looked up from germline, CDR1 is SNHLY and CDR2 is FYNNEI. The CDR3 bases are TGTGCCAGCAAGTCAGGGTCGAGCAATCAGCCCCAGCATTTT. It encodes CASKSGSSNQPQHF.

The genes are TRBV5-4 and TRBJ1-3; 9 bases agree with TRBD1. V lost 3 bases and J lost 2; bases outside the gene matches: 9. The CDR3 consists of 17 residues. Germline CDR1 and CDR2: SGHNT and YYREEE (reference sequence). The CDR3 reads CASSSYKQGATGNTIYF. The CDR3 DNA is TGTGCCAGCAGCTCATACAAACAGGGGGCGACTGGAAACACCATATATTTT.

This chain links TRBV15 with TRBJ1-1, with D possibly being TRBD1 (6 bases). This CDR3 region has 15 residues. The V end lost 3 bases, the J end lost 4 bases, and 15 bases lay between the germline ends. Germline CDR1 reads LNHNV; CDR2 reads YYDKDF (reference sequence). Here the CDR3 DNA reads TGTGCCACCAGCAGTTTCCGTCAGGGGAGCACTGAAGCTTTCTTT. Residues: CATSSFRQGSTEAFF.

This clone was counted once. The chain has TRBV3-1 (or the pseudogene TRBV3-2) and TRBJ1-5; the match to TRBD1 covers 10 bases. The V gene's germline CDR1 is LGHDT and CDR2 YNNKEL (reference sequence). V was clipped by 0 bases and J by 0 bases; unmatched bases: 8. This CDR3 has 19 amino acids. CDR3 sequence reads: CASSQEGQGTSDSNQPQHF. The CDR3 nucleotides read TGTGCCAGCAGCCAAGAGGGACAGGGGACCTCGGATAGCAATCAGCCCCAGCATTTT.

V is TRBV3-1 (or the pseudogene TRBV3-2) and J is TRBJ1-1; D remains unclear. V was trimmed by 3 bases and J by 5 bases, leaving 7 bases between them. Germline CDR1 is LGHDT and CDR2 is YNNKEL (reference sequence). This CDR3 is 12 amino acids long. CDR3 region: CASSHLSTEAFF. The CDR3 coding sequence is TGTGCCAGCAGCCATCTTTCTACTGAAGCTTTCTTT.

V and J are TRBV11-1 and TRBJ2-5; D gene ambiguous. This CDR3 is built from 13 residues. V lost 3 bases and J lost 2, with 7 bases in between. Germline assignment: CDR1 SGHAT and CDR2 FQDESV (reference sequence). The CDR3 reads CASSFSIQETQYF. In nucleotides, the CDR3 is TGTGCCAGCAGCTTTAGTATTCAAGAGACCCAGTACTTC.

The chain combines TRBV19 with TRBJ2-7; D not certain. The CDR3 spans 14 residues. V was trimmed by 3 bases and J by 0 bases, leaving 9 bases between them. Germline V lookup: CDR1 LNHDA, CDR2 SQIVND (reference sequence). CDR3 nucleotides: TGTGCCAGTAGTATGAGTGACACCTCCTACGAGCAGTACTTC. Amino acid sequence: CASSMSDTSYEQYF.

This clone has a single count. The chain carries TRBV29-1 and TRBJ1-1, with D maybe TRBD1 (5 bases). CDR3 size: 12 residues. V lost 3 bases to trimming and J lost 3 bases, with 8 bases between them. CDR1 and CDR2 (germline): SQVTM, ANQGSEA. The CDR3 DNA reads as TGCAGCGTTGAGGCGACAGACACTGAAGCTTTCTTT. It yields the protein CSVEATDTEAFF.

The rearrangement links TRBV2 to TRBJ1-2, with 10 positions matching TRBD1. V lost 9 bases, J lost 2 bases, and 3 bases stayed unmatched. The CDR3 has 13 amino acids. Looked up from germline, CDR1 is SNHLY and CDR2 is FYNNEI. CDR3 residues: CARDRGLNYGYTF. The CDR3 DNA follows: TGTGCCAGAGACAGGGGGCTGAACTATGGCTACACCTTC. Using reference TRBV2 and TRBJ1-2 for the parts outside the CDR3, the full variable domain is EPEVTQTPSHQVTQMGQEVILRCVPISNHLYFYWYRQILGQKVEFLVSFYNNEISEKSEIFDDQFSVERPDGSNFTLKIRSTKLEDSAMYFCARDRGLNYGYTFGSGTRLTVV.

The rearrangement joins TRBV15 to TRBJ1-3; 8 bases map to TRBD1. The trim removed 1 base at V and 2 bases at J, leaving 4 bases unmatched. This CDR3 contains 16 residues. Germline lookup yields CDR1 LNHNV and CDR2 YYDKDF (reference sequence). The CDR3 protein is CATSRGGQGTGNTIYF. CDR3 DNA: TGTGCCACCAGCAGAGGCGGACAGGGTACTGGAAACACCATATATTTT. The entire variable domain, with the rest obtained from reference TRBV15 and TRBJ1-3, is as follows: DAMVIQNPRYQVTQFGKPVTLSCSQTLNHNVMYWYQQKSSQAPKLLFHYYDKDFNNEADTPDNFQSRRPNTSFCFLDIRSPGLGDTAMYLCATSRGGQGTGNTIYFGEGSWLTVV.

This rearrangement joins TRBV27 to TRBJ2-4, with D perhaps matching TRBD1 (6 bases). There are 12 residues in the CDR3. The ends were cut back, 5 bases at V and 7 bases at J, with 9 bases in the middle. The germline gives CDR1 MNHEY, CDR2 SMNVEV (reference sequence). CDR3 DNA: TGTGCCAGCAGTGGGGGCTTTAACATTCAGTACTTC. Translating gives CASSGGFNIQYF.

CDR3 sequence (DNA): TGTGCCAGCAGCCGCGGGTCAGGGGGGTCCTACGAGCAGTACTTC. Translating gives CASSRGSGGSYEQYF. V and J are TRBV7-2 and TRBJ2-7; a weak D match, TRBD1 (7 bases). V lost 5 bases, J lost 1 base, and 15 bases lay in between. The CDR3 is made up of 15 amino acids. The V gene's germline CDR1 is SGHTA and CDR2 FQGNSA.

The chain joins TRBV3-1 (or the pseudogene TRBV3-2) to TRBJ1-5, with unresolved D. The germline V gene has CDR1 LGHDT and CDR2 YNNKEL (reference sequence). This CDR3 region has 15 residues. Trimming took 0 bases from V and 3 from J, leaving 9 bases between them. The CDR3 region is CASSQDIAPNQPQHF. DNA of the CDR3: TGTGCCAGCAGCCAAGATATAGCACCCAATCAGCCCCAGCATTTT.

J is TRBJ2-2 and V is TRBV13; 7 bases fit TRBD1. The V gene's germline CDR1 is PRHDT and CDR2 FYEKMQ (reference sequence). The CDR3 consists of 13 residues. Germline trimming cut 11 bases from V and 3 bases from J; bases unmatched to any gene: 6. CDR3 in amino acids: CAGLTGDTGELFF. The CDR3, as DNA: TGTGCCGGCCTAACAGGGGACACCGGGGAGCTGTTTTTT.

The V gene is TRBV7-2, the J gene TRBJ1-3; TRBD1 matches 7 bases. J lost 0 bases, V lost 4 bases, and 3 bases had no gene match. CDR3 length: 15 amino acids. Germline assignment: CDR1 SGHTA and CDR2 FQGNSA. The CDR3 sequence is CASSSGQASGNTIYF. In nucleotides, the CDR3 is TGTGCCAGCAGCTCAGGACAGGCCTCTGGAAACACCATATATTTT.